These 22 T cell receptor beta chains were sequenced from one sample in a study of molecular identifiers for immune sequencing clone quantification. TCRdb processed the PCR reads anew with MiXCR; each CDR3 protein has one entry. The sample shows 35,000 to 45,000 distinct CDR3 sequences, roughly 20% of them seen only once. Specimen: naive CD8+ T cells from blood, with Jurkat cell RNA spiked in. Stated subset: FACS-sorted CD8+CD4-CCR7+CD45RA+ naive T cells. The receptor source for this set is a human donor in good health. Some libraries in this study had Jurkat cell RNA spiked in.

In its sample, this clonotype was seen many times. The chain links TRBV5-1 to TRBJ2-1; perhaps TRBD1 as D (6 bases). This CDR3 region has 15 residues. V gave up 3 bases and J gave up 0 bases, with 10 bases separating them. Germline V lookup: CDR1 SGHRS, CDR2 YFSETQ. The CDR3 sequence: CASSSGDTSYNEQFF. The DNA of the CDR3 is TGCGCCAGCAGCTCCGGGGACACCTCCTACAATGAGCAGTTCTTC.

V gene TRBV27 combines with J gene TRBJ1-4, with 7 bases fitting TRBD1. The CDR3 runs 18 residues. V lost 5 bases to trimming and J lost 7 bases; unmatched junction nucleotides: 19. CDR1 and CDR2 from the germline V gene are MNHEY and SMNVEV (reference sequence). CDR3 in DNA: TGTGCCAGCAGTCCACTCGAGACAGGGATAGGCGGCCTTGAAAAACTGTTTTTT. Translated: CASSPLETGIGGLEKLFF.

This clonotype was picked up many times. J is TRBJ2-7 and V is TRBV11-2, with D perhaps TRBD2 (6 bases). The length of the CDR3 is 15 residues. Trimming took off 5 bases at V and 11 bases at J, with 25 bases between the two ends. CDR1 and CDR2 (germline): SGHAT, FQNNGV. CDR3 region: CASSLGAGPTTREYF. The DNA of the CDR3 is TGTGCCAGCAGCCTGGGTGCGGGACCGACTACGAGGGAGTACTTC. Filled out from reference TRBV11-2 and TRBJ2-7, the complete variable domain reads EAGVAQSPRYKIIEKRQSVAFWCNPISGHATLYWYQQILGQGPKLLIQFQNNGVVDDSQLPKDRFSAERLKGVDSTLKIQPAKLEDSAVYLCASSLGAGPTTREYFGPGTRLTVT.

The CDR3 loop is CASSQGGRDRGSDTQYF. DNA for the CDR3: TGTGCCAGCAGCCAAGGGGGGCGGGACAGGGGGTCAGATACGCAGTATTTT. The chain has TRBV3-1 and TRBJ2-3, with 11 bases fitting TRBD1. The length of the CDR3 is 17 residues. Germline V lookup: CDR1 LGHDT, CDR2 YNNKEL (reference sequence). J was trimmed by 4 bases and V by 1 base; bases with no gene match: 7.

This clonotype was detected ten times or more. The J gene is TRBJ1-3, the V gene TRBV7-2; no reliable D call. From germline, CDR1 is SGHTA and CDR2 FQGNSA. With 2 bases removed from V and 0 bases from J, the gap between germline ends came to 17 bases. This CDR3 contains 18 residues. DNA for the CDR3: TGTGCCAGCAGCTTATCCCCCCCCCTCCGGTACTCTGGAAACACCATATATTTT. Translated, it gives CASSLSPPLRYSGNTIYF.

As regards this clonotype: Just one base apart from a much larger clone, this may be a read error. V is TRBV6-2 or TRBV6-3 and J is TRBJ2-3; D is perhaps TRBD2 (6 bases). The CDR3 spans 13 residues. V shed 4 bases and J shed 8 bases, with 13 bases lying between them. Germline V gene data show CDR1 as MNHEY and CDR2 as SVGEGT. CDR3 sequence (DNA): TGTGCCAGCAGTTTACTAGCACCAGCTACGCAGTATTTT. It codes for CASSLLAPATQYF.

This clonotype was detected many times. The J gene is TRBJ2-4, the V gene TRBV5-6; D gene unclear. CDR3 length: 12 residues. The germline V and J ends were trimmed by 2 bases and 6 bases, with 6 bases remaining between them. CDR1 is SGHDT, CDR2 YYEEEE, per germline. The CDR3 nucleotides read TGTGCCAGCAGCTTCGGTTCAAACATTCAGTACTTC. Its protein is CASSFGSNIQYF.

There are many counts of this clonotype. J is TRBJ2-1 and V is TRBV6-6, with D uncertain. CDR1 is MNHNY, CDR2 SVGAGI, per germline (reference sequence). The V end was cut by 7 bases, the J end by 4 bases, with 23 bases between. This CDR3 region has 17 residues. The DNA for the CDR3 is TGTGCCAGCACCATCCATAATCTTCCAACTGGGTACAATGAGCAGTTCTTC. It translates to CASTIHNLPTGYNEQFF.

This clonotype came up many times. The CDR3 sequence is CASSAQPTSGSDYF. CDR3 DNA: TGTGCCAGCAGCGCCCAGCCTACCTCAGGGTCGGACTACTTC. The chain joins TRBV7-8 to TRBJ2-7; possibly TRBD1 for D (5 bases). The CDR3 runs 14 residues. Trimming cost V 5 bases and J 13 bases, with 24 bases left between them. Germline V gene data show CDR1 as SGHVS and CDR2 as FQNEAQ.

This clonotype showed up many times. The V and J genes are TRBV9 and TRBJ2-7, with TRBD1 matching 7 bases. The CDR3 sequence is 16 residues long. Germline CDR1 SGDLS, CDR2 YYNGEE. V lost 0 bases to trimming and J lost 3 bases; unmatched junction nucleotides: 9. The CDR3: CASSVGLGTVGYEQYF. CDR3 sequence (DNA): TGTGCCAGCAGCGTAGGTCTGGGGACAGTAGGCTACGAGCAGTACTTC.

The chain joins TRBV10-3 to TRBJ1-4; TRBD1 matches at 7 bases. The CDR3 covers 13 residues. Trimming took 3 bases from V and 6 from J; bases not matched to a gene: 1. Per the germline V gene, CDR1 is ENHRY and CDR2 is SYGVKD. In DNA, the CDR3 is TGTGCCATCAGTGACCAGGGGGATGAAAAACTGTTTTTT. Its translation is CAISDQGDEKLFF.

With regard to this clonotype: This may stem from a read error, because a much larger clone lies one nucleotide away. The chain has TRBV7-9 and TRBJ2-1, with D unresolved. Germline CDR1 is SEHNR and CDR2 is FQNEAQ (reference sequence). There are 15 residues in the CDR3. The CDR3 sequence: CAGSVAPVPRYEQFF. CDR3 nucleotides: TGTGCCGGCAGCGTAGCTCCGGTTCCCCGCTATGAGCAGTTCTTC.

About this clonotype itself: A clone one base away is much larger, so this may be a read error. CDR3 coding DNA: TGTGCCAGCAGAGCCAACAGGGGCGCCAGAGAGACCCAGTACTTC. Translating gives CASRANRGARETQYF. The gene calls are TRBV7-9 and TRBJ2-5; TRBD1 matches 7 bases. Germline V lookup: CDR1 SEHNR, CDR2 FQNEAQ (reference sequence). V lost 6 bases and J lost 4; bases outside the gene matches: 11. This CDR3 spans 15 amino acids.

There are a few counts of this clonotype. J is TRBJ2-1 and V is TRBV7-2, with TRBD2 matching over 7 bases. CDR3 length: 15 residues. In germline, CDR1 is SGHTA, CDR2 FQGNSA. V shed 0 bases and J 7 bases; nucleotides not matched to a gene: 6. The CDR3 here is CASSLARTRSNEQFF. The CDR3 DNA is TGTGCCAGCAGCTTAGCGAGGACTAGGAGTAATGAGCAGTTCTTC.

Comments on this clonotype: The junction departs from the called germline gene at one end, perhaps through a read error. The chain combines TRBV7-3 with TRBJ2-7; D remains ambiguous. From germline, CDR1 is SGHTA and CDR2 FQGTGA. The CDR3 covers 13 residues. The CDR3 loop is CTSSPVGSYEQYF. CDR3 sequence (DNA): TGTACCAGCAGCCCCGTCGGGTCCTACGAGCAGTACTTC.

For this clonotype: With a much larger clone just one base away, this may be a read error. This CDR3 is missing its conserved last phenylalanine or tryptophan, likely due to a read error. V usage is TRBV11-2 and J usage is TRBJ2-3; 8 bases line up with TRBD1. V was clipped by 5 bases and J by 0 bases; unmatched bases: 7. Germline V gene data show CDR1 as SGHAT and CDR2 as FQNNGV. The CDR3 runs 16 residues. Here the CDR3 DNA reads TGTGCCAGCAGCCACCTTAGGACAGGGAGCACAGATACGCAGTATCTT. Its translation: CASSHLRTGSTDTQYL.

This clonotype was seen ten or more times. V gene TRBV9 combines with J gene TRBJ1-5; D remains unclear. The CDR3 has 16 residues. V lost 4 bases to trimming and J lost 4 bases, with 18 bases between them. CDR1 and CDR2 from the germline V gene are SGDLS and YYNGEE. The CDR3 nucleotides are TGTGCCAGCAGCTCGTCCTACCGCCCAGAAAATCAGCCCCAGCATTTT. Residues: CASSSSYRPENQPQHF. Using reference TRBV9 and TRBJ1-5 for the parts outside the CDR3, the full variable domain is DSGVTQTPKHLITATGQRVTLRCSPRSGDLSVYWYQQSLDQGLQFLIQYYNGEERAKGNILERFSAQQFPDLHSELNLSSLELGDSALYFCASSSSYRPENQPQHFGDGTRLSIL.

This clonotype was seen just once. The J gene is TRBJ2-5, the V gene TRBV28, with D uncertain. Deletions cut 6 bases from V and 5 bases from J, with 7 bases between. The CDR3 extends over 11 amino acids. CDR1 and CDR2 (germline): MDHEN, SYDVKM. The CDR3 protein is CASSSWETQYF. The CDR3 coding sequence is TGTGCCAGCAGCTCTTGGGAGACCCAGTACTTC.

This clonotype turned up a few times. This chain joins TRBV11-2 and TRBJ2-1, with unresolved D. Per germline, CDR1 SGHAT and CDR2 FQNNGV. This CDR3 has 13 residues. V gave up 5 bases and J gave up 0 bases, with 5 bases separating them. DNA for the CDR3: TGTGCCAGCAGCATCGGCTCCTACAATGAGCAGTTCTTC. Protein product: CASSIGSYNEQFF.

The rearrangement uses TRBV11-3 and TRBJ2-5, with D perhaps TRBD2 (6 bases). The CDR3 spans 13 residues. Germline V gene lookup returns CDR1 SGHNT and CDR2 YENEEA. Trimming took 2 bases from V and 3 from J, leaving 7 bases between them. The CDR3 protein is CASSLWGEETQYF. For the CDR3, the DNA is TGTGCCAGCAGCTTATGGGGGGAAGAGACCCAGTACTTC.

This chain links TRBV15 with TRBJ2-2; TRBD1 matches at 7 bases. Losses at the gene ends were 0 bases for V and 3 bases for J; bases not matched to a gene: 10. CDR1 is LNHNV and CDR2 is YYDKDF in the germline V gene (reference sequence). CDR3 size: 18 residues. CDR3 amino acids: CATSRDTGPGTDTGELFF. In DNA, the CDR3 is TGTGCCACCAGCAGAGATACGGGTCCTGGGACAGACACCGGGGAGCTGTTTTTT.

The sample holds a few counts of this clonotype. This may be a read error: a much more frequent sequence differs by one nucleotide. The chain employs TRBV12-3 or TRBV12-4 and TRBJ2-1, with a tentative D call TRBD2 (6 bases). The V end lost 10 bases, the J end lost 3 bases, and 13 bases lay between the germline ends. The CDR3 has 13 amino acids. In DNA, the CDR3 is TGTGCCAACAGCCTGACTAGCTACAATGAGCAGTTCTTC. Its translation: CANSLTSYNEQFF.